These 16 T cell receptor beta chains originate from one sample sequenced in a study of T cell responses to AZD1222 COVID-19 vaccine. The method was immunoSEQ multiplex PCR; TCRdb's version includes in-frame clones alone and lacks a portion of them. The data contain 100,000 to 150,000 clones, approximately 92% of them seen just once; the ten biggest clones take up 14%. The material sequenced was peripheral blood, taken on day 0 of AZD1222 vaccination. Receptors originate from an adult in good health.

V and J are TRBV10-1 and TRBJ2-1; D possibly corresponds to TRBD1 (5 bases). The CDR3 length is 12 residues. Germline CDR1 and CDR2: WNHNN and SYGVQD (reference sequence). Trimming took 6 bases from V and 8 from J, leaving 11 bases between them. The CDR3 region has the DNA TGCGCCAGCAGGGACAATCGCTATGAGCAGTTCTTC. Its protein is CASRDNRYEQFF.

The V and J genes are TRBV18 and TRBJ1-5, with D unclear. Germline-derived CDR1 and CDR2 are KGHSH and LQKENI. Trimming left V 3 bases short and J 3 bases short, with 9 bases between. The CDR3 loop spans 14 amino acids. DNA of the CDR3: TGTGCCAGCTCACCGACCCCTTTCAATCAGCCCCAGCATTTT. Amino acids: CASSPTPFNQPQHF.

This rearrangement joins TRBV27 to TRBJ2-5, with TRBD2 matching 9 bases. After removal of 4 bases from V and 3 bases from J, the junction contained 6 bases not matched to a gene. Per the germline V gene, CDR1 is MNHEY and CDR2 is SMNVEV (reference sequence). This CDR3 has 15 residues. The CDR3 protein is CASSSRTSAKETQYF. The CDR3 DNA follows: TGTGCCAGCAGTTCCCGGACTAGCGCGAAAGAGACCCAGTACTTC.

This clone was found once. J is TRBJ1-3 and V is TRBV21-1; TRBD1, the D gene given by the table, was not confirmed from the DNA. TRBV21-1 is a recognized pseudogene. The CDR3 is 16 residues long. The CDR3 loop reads CASSTGQFISGNTIYF. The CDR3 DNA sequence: TGTGCCAGCAGCACGGGACAGTTTATCTCTGGAAACACCATATATTTT.

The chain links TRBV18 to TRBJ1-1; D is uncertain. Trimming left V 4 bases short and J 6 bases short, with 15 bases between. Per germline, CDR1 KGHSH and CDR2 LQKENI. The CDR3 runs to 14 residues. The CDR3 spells CASSLQKGRAEAFF. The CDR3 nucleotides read TGTGCCAGCTCACTACAGAAGGGTAGGGCTGAAGCTTTCTTT.

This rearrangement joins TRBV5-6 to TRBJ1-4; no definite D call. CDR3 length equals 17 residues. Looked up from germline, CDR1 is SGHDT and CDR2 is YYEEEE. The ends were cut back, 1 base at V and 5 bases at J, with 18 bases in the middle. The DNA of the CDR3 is TGTGCCAGCAGCTTGAGGCGCCACGGGCAGAAGAATGAAAAACTGTTTTTT. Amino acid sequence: CASSLRRHGQKNEKLFF.

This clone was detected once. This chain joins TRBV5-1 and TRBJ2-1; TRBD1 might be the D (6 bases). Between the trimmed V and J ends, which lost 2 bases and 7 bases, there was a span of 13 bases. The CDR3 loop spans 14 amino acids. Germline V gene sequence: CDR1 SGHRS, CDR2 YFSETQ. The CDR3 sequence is CASSFRGLGNEQFF. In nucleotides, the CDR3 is TGCGCCAGCAGCTTCAGGGGTTTGGGGAATGAGCAGTTCTTC.

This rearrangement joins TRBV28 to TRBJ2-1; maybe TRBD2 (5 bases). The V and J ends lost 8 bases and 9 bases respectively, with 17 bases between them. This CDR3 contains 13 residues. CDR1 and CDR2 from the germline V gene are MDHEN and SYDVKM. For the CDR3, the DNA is TGTGCCAGCCGCGGGCTAATTGGTGGTGAGCAGTTCTTC. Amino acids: CASRGLIGGEQFF.

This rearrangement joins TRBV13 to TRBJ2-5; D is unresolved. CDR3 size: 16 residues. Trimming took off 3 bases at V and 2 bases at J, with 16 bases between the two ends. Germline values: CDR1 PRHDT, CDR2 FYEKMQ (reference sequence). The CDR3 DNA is TGTGCCAGCAGCTTTTCCTACGACGCAGATCAAGAGACCCAGTACTTC. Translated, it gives CASSFSYDADQETQYF.

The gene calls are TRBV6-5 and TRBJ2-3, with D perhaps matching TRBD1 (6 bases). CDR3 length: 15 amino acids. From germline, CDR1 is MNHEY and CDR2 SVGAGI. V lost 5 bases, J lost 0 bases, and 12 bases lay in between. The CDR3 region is CASSPGTPSTDTQYF. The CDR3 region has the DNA TGTGCCAGCAGTCCCGGGACACCTAGCACAGATACGCAGTATTTT.

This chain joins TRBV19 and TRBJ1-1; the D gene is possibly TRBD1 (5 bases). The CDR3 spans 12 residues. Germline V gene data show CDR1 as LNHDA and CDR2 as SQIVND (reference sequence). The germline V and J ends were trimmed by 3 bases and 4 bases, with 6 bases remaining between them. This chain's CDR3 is CASSMGGTEAFF. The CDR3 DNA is TGTGCCAGTAGTATGGGGGGCACTGAAGCTTTCTTT.

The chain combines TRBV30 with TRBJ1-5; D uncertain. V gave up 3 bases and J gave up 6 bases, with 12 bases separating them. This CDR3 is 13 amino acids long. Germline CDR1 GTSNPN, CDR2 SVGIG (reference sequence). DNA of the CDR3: TGTGCCTGGAGCCCCACGGAACGTCAGCCCCAGCATTTT. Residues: CAWSPTERQPQHF. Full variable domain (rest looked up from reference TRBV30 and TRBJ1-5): SQTIHQWPATLVQPVGSPLSLECTVEGTSNPNLYWYRQAAGRGLQLLFYSVGIGQISSEVPQNLSASRPQDRQFILSSKKLLLSDSGFYLCAWSPTERQPQHFGDGTRLSIL.

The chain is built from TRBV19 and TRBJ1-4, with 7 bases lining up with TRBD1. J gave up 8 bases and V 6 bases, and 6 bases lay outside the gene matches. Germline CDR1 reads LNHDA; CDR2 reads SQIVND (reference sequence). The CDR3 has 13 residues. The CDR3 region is CASSDRTGEKLFF. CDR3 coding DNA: TGTGCCAGTAGCGATCGGACAGGCGAAAAACTGTTTTTT. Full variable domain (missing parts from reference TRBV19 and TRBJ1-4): DGGITQSPKYLFRKEGQNVTLSCEQNLNHDAMYWYRQDPGQGLRLIYYSQIVNDFQKGDIAEGYSVSREKKESFPLTVTSAQKNPTAFYLCASSDRTGEKLFFGSGTQLSVL.

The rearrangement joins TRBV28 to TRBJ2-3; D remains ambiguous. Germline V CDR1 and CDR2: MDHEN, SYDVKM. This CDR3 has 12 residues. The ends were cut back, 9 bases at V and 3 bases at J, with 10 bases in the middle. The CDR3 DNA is TGTGCCAGTCGCGAACTTACAGATACGCAGTATTTT. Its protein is CASRELTDTQYF.

DNA for the CDR3: TGTGCCAGCAGGGAGGGGACGGTCACTGAAGCTTTCTTT. It encodes CASREGTVTEAFF. The chain recombines TRBV27 with TRBJ1-1, with D possibly matching TRBD1 (5 bases). The V and J ends lost 6 bases and 4 bases respectively, with 12 bases between them. Germline lookup yields CDR1 MNHEY and CDR2 SMNVEV (reference sequence). This CDR3 has 13 amino acids.

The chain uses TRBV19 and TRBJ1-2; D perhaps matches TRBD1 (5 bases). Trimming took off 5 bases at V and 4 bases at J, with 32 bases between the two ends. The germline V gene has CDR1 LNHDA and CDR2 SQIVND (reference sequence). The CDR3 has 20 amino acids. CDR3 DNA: TGTGCCAGTAGTCCTAGTGGGTCCTGGACACCTGAAGTTGGCGCCTATGGCTACACCTTC. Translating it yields CASSPSGSWTPEVGAYGYTF.